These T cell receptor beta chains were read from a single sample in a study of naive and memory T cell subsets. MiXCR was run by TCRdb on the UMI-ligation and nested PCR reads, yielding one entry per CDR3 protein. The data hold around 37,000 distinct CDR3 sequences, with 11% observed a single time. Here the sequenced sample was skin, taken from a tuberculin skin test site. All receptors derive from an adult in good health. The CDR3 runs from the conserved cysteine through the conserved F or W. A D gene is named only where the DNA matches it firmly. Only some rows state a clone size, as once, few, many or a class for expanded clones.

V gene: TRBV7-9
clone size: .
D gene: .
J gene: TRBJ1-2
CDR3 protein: CASSLLTGGEGYTF
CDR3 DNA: TGTGCCAGCAGCCTTCTGACAGGAGGTGAGGGCTACACCTTC

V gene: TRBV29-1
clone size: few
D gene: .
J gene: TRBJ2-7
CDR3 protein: CSVGSEYEQYF
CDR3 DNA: TGCAGCGTCGGGTCGGAATACGAGCAGTACTTC

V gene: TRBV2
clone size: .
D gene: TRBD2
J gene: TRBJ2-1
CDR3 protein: CANSSGLAGEVEQFF
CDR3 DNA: TGTGCCAACAGTTCCGGACTAGCGGGGGAGGTTGAGCAGTTCTTC

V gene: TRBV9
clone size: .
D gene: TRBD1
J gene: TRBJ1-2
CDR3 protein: CASSAHRDRVF
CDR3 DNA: TGTGCCAGCAGCGCCCACCGGGACAGGGTCTTC

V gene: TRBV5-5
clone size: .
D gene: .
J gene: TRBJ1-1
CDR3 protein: CASSLSQALNTEAFF
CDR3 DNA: TGTGCCAGCAGCTTGTCACAGGCTCTGAACACTGAAGCTTTCTTT

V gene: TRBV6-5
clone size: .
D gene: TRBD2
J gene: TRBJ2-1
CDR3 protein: CASSLQRTSGYYNEQFF
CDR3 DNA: TGTGCCAGCAGTCTACAGAGGACTAGCGGATACTACAATGAGCAGTTCTTC

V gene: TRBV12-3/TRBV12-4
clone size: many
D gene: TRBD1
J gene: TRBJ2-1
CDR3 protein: CASSPPPGGFYNEQFF
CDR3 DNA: TGTGCCAGCAGTCCACCCCCAGGGGGCTTCTACAATGAGCAGTTCTTC

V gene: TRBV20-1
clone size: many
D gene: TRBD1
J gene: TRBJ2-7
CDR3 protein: CSARRVRGTGGYEQYF
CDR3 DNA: TGCAGTGCTAGAAGGGTTCGAGGGACAGGGGGCTACGAGCAGTACTTC

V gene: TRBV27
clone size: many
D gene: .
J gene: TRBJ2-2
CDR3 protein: CASSPRGDTGELFF
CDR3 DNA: TGTGCCAGCTCCCCCCGGGGTGACACCGGGGAGCTGTTTTTT

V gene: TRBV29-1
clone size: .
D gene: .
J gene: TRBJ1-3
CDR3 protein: CSVFLGGNTIYF
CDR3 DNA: TGCAGCGTTTTTTTAGGGGGAAACACCATATATTTT

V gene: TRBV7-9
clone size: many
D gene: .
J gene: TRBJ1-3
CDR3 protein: CASSTIRSFHPGGGNTIYF
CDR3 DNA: TGTGCCAGCAGCACGATACGGAGTTTCCATCCTGGGGGTGGAAACACCATATATTTT

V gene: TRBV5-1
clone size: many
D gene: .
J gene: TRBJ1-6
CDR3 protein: CASSLEDTPPLHF
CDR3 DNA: TGCGCCAGCAGCTTGGAGGACACCCCACCCCTCCACTTT

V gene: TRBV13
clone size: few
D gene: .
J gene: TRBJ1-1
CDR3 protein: CASSLGGPQLGTEAFF
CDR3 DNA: TGTGCCAGCAGCTTAGGGGGGCCGCAGCTGGGCACTGAAGCTTTCTTT

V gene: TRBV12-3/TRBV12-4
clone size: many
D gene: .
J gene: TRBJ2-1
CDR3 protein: CASSSERGQFF
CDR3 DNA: TGTGCCAGCAGTTCAGAGAGGGGGCAGTTCTTC

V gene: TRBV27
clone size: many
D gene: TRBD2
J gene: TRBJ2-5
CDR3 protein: CASSLSSPTSGRQETQYF
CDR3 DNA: TGTGCCAGCAGTCTTTCTTCCCCGACTAGCGGGAGGCAAGAGACCCAGTACTTC

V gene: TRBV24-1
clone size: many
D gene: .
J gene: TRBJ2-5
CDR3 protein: CATSDAAVQETQYF
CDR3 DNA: TGTGCCACCAGTGATGCAGCTGTCCAAGAGACCCAGTACTTC

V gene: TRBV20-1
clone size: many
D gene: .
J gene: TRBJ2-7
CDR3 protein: CSANALTYEQYF
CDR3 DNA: TGCAGTGCTAATGCACTCACCTACGAGCAGTACTTC

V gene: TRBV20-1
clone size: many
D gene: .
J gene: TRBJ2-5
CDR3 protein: CSARDGAAGEWETQYF
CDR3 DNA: TGCAGTGCTAGAGATGGGGCCGCAGGGGAATGGGAGACCCAGTACTTC

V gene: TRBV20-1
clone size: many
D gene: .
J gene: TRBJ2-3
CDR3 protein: CSVSKTTDTQYF
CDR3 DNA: TGCAGTGTTTCCAAGACCACAGATACGCAGTATTTT

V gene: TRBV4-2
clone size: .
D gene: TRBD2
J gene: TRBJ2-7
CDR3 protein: CASSPSPWTSGNYEQYF
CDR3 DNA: TGTGCCAGCAGCCCCTCGCCCTGGACTAGCGGGAACTACGAGCAGTACTTC

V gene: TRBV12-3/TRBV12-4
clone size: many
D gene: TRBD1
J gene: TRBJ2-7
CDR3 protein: CASSYQGQGAGSEQYF
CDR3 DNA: TGTGCCAGCAGCTATCAAGGACAGGGGGCAGGTAGCGAGCAGTACTTC

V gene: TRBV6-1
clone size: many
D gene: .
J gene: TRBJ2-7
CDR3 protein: CASSEVAGRRVAYEQYF
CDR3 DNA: TGTGCCAGCAGTGAAGTGGCGGGACGGAGGGTGGCGTACGAGCAGTACTTC

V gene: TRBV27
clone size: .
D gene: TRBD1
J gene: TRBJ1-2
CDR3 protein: CASSPYGQGDYGYTF
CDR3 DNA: TGTGCCAGCAGTCCATACGGACAGGGGGACTATGGCTACACCTTC